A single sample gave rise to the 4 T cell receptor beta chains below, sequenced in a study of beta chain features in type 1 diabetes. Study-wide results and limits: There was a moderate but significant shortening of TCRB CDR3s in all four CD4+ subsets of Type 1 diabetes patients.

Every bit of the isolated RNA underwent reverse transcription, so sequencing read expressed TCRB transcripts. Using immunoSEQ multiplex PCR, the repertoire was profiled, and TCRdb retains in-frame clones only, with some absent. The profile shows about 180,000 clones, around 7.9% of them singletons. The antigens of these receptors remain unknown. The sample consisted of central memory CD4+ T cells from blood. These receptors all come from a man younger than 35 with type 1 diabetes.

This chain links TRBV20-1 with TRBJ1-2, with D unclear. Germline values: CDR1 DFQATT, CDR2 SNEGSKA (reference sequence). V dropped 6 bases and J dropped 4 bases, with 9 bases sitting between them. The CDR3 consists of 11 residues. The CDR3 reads CSASGSYGYTF. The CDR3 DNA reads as TGCAGTGCATCGGGTAGCTATGGCTACACCTTC.

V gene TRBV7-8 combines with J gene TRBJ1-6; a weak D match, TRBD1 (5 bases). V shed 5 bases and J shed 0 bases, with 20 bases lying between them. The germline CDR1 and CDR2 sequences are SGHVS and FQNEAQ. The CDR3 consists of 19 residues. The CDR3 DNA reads TGTGCCAGCAGCACTCACCGGGACTTCCTGAGCTCCTATAATTCACCCCTCCACTTT. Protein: CASSTHRDFLSSYNSPLHF.

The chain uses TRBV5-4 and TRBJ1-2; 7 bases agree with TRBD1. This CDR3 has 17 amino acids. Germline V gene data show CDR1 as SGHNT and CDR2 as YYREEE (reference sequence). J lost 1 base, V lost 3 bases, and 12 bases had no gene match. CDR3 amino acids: CASSSAVSGTDNYGYTF. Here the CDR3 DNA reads TGTGCCAGCAGCTCGGCGGTTTCCGGGACAGATAACTATGGCTACACCTTC.

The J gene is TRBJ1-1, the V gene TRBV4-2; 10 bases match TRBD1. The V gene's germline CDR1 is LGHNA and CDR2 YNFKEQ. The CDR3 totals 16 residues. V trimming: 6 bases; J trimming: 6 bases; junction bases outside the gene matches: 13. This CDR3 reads CASSPTHGTGASEAFF. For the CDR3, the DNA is TGTGCCAGCAGTCCGACGCACGGGACAGGGGCATCTGAAGCTTTCTTT.